The clone carrying this T cell receptor beta chain was observed at least ten times. These data come from a study of CD8+CD57+ T cells in acquired aplastic anemia. V lost 5 bases and J lost 5, with 22 bases in between. The CDR3 totals 17 residues. Profiling of TCR beta VDJ combinations and CDR3 sequences used genomic DNA as template. TCRdb itself ran the reads through MiXCR, one entry per CDR3 protein. The table includes 120,000 or so distinct CDR3 sequences, around 50% detected once. Sequenced: sorted CD4+, CD8+, or CD8+CD57+ T cells (not recorded which) from PBMCs. This TCR came from a human donor in good health, serving as a control. The V and J genes are TRBV12-3 or TRBV12-4 and TRBJ2-4, with D possibly TRBD2 on 6 matching bases. DNA of the CDR3: TGTGCCAGCAGTCAAGGAAGAGGGGCGGGGTGGGAAAACATTCAGTACTTC. Translated, it gives CASSQGRGAGWENIQYF.